Following are 10 T cell receptor beta chains from one sample sequenced in a study of blood T cell repertoires in COVID-19. Sequencing used immunoSEQ multiplex PCR; TCRdb keeps in-frame clones, though not all of them. This sample yields about 170,000 clones, of which approximately 77% are seen a single time; over 9.5% belongs to the top ten. The sample comprised peripheral blood. The origin of the receptors is a woman aged 80 or over with active or convalescent COVID-19.

The rearrangement joins TRBV3-1 (or the pseudogene TRBV3-2) to TRBJ2-1, with a possible D match to TRBD2 (5 bases). Germline CDR1 reads LGHDT; CDR2 reads YNNKEL (reference sequence). The CDR3 extends over 15 amino acids. The V gene lost 0 bases and the J gene lost 9 bases, with 15 bases spanning the gap. The CDR3 sequence is CASSQDLASLSEQFF. For the CDR3, the DNA is TGTGCCAGCAGCCAAGATCTCGCTAGCTTGAGTGAGCAGTTCTTC.

Details on this clone: Different DNA sequences within this sample yield the same CDR3. V and J are TRBV5-1 and TRBJ1-2; 10 bases are shared with TRBD1. The germline V gene has CDR1 SGHRS and CDR2 YFSETQ. The CDR3 is made up of 14 amino acids. The trim removed 5 bases at V and 7 bases at J, leaving 8 bases unmatched. The CDR3 region has the DNA TGCGCCAGCAGTCCCTCGGGACAGGGGAGTGGCTACACCTTC. It codes for CASSPSGQGSGYTF. The complete variable domain, with remaining parts taken from reference TRBV5-1 and TRBJ1-2, reads KAGVTQTPRYLIKTRGQQVTLSCSPISGHRSVSWYQQTPGQGLQFLFEYFSETQRNKGNFPGRFSGRQFSNSRSEMNVSTLELGDSALYLCASSPSGQGSGYTFGSGTRLTVV.

CDR3 sequence: CASSPVHRGPGYTF. CDR3 sequence (DNA): TGTGCCAGCAGCCCGGTACACAGGGGACCTGGCTACACCTTC. The V gene is TRBV5-4, the J gene TRBJ1-2, with 7 nucleotides matching TRBD1. In germline, CDR1 is SGHNT, CDR2 YYREEE (reference sequence). CDR3 length equals 14 residues. After removal of 4 bases from V and 7 bases from J, the junction contained 10 bases not matched to a gene.

V and J are TRBV14 and TRBJ1-6; 8 nucleotides align to TRBD1. J lost 9 bases, V lost 2 bases, and 3 bases had no gene match. CDR3 size: 14 residues. Germline V gene data show CDR1 as SGHDN and CDR2 as FVKESK. DNA of the CDR3: TGTGCCAGCAGCCAAACAGGGGGACGTTCACCCCTCCACTTT. As protein: CASSQTGGRSPLHF.

The genes are TRBV2 and TRBJ1-5, with D possibly being TRBD1 (6 bases). The ends were cut back, 5 bases at V and 7 bases at J, with 15 bases in the middle. The germline CDR1 and CDR2 sequences are SNHLY and FYNNEI. The CDR3 is 14 residues long. The CDR3 nucleotides read TGTGCCAGCAGTCCAACAACAGGGTTGCAGCCCCAGCATTTT. This sequence encodes CASSPTTGLQPQHF.

J is TRBJ2-3 and V is TRBV6-1; D unresolved. The V and J ends lost 3 bases and 6 bases respectively, with 13 bases between them. From germline, CDR1 is MNHNS and CDR2 SASEGT. The CDR3 loop spans 14 amino acids. CDR3 sequence (DNA): TGTGCCAGCAGTGATGCCCCCCTGAGGGATACGCAGTATTTT. Protein sequence: CASSDAPLRDTQYF.

The chain is built from TRBV7-3 and TRBJ1-1; D is perhaps TRBD1 (5 bases). Germline CDR1 reads SGHTA; CDR2 reads FQGTGA. This CDR3 has 14 amino acids. V lost 3 bases to trimming and J lost 2 bases, with 10 bases between them. CDR3 nucleotides: TGTGCCAGCAGCTTCATGCAGGGAAACACTGAAGCTTTCTTT. Protein: CASSFMQGNTEAFF. The whole variable domain, remainder taken from reference TRBV7-3 and TRBJ1-1, is GAGVSQTPSNKVTEKGKYVELRCDPISGHTALYWYRQSLGQGPEFLIYFQGTGAADDSGLPNDRFFAVRPEGSVSTLKIQRTERGDSAVYLCASSFMQGNTEAFFGQGTRLTVV.

This clone has just a few counts. This chain joins TRBV19 and TRBJ1-5; TRBD1 might be the D (5 bases). Germline CDR1 reads LNHDA; CDR2 reads SQIVND (reference sequence). V was shortened by 8 bases and J by 5 bases, with 16 bases between the two germline ends. The CDR3 spans 14 residues. CDR3 loop: CASLSDTPYQPQHF. CDR3 in DNA: TGTGCCAGTCTCTCGGACACCCCATATCAGCCCCAGCATTTT.

The chain carries TRBV6-5 and TRBJ1-5; unclear D gene. V was cut by 6 bases and J by 8 bases, with 8 bases left in between. Germline CDR1 and CDR2: MNHEY and SVGAGI. The CDR3 runs 11 residues. This chain's CDR3 is CASSVSEPQHF. As DNA, the CDR3 is TGTGCCAGCAGCGTTTCGGAGCCCCAGCATTTT.

This chain joins TRBV18 and TRBJ2-7; possibly TRBD2 for D (9 bases). The ends were cut back, 2 bases at V and 6 bases at J, with 32 bases in the middle. Germline loops: CDR1 KGHSH, CDR2 LQKENI. The CDR3 spans 20 residues. In DNA form, the CDR3 reads TGTGCCAGCTCACCAGTGAGGGGACAGGCATTTGCGGGAGGGAAAGGCGAGCAGTACTTC. This codes for CASSPVRGQAFAGGKGEQYF.